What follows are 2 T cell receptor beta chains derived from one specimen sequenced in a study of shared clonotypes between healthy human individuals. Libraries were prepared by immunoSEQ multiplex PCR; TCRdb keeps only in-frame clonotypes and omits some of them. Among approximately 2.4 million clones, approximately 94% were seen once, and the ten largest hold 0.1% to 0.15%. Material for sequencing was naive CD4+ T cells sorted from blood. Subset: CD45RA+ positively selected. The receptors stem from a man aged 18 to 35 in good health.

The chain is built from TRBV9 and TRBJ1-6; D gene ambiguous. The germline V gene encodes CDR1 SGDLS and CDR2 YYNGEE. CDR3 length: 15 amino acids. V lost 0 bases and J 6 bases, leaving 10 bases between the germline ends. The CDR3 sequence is CASSVVDLSNSPLHF. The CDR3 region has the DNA TGTGCCAGCAGCGTAGTAGACTTAAGTAATTCACCCCTCCACTTT. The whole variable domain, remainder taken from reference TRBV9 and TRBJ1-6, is DSGVTQTPKHLITATGQRVTLRCSPRSGDLSVYWYQQSLDQGLQFLIQYYNGEERAKGNILERFSAQQFPDLHSELNLSSLELGDSALYFCASSVVDLSNSPLHFGNGTRLTVT.

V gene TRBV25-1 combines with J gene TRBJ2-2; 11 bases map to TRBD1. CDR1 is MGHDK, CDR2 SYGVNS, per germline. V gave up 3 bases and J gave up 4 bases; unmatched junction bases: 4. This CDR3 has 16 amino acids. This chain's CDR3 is CASSDPGQGATGELFF. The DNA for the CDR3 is TGTGCCAGCAGTGACCCCGGACAGGGGGCCACCGGGGAGCTGTTTTTT.